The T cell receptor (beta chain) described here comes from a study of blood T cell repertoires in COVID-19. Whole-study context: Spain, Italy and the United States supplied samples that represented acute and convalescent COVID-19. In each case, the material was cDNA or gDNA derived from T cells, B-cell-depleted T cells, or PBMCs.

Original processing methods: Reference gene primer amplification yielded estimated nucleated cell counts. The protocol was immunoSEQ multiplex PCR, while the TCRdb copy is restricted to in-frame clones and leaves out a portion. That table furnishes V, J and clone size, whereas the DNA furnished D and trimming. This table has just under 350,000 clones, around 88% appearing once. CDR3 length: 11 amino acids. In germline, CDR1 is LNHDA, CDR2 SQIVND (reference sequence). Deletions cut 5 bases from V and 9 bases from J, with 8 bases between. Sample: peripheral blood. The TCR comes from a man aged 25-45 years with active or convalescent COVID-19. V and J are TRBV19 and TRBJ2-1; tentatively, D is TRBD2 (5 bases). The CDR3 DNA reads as TGTGCCAGTAGTGTTGCGGGTGAGCAGTTCTTC. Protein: CASSVAGEQFF.